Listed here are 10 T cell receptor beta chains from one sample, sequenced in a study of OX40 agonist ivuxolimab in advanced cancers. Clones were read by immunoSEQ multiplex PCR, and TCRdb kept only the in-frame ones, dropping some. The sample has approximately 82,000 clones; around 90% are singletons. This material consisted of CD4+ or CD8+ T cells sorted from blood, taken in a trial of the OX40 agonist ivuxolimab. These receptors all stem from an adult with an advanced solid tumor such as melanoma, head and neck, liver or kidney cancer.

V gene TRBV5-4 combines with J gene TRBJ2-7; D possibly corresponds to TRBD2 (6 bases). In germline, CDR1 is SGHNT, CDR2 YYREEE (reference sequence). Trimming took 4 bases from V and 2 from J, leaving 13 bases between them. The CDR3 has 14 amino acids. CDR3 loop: CASSRGTGPYEQYF. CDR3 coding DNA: TGTGCCAGCAGCCGGGGGACGGGGCCCTACGAGCAGTACTTC.

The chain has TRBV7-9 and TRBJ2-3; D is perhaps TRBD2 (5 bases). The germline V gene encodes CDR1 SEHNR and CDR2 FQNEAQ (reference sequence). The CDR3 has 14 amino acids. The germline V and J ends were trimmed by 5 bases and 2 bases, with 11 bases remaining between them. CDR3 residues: CASSLRLPTDTQYF. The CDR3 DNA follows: TGTGCCAGCAGCCTTAGACTACCCACAGATACGCAGTATTTT.

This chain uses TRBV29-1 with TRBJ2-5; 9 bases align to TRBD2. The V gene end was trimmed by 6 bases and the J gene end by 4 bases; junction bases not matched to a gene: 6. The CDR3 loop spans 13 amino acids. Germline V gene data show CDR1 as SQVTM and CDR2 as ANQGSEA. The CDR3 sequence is CSVIAGDGETQYF. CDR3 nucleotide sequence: TGCAGCGTAATAGCGGGGGACGGAGAGACCCAGTACTTC.

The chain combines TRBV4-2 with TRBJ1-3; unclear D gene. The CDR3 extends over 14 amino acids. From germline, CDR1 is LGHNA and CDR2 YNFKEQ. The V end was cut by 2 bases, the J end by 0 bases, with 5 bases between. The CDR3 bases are TGTGCCAGCAGCCAAAGGGACTCTGGAAACACCATATATTTT. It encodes CASSQRDSGNTIYF.

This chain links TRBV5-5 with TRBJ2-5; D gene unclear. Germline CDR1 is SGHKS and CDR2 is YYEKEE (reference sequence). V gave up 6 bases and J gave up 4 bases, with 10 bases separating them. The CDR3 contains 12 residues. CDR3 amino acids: CASIPEGETQYF. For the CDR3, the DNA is TGTGCCAGCATCCCAGAAGGAGAGACCCAGTACTTC.

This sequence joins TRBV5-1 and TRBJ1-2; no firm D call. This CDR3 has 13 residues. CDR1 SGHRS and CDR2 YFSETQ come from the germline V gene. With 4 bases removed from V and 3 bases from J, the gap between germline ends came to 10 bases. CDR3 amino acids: CASSMGFDYGYTF. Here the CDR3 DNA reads TGCGCCAGCAGCATGGGGTTCGACTATGGCTACACCTTC.

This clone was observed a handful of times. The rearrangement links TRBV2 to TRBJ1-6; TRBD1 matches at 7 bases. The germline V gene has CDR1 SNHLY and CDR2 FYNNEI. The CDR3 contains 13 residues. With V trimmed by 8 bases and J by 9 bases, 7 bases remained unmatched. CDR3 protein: CASGRQGSSPLHF. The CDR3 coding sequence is TGTGCCAGCGGGAGACAGGGTAGTTCACCCCTCCACTTT.

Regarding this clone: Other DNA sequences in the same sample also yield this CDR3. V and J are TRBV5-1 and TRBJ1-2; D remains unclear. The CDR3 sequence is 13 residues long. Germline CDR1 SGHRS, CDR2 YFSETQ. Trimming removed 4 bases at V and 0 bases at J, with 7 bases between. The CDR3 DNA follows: TGCGCCAGCAGCCTGGTGTCTAACTATGGCTACACCTTC. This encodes CASSLVSNYGYTF.

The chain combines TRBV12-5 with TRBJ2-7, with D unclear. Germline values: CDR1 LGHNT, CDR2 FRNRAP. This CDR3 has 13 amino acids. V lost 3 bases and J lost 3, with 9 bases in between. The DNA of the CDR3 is TGTGCTAGTGGTTTCGTCCAGGACTACGAGCAGTACTTC. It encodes CASGFVQDYEQYF.

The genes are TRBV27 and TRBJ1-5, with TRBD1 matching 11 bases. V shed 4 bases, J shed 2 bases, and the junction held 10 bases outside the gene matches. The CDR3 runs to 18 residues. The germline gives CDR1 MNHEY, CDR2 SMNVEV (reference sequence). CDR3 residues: CASSSSRDRGVGNQPQHF. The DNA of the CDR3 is TGTGCCAGCAGTTCCTCGAGGGACAGGGGGGTAGGCAATCAGCCCCAGCATTTT.